This entry concerns a single TCR beta chain. The data were taken from a study of human T cells and chemical hapten exposure. About the study: Upper-back patches of 0.01% DPC were read at 6 days. TCR yields per sample varied, mainly owing to small pooled library volume differences.

The CDR3 is made up of 15 amino acids. The V and J ends lost 4 bases and 1 base respectively, with 13 bases between them. The V gene's germline CDR1 is SGDLS and CDR2 YYNGEE. Authors' methods: Counts of TCRs in each sample centred on a median of approximately 100,000 and extended from about 20,000 to 690,000. A single record per CDR3 protein comes from TCRdb applying MiXCR to the RACE reads. The V and J calls reflect TCRdb's pipeline rather than the authors' work. The sample has 85,000 to 100,000 distinct CDR3 sequences, roughly 27% seen once. Time point described: patch test 3, about 24 weeks after DPC sensitization. The treatment here: therapeutic diphenylcyclopropenone sensitization with weekly scalp DPC.

The rearrangement links TRBV9 to TRBJ2-3; possibly TRBD1 for D (6 bases). The sequence was collected from a middle-aged man with alopecia areata. Some clones in this sample may be carry-over from other donors' samples. Here the sequenced sample was whole blood, taken in connection with sensitization to the hapten diphenylcyclopropenone (DPC). CDR3 in DNA: TGTGCCAGCAGCACAAGGGGGACCGGCACAGATACGCAGTATTTT. Translating gives CASSTRGTGTDTQYF. Full variable domain (missing parts from reference TRBV9 and TRBJ2-3): DSGVTQTPKHLITATGQRVTLRCSPRSGDLSVYWYQQSLDQGLQFLIQYYNGEERAKGNILERFSAQQFPDLHSELNLSSLELGDSALYFCASSTRGTGTDTQYFGPGTRLTVL.